This TCR beta chain was sequenced for a study of CD8 T cells in ankylosing spondylitis (dated by TCRdb to 2016 to 2017). With respect to the entire study: To find TCR variants linked to disease, the study profiled T cell receptor beta repertoires in ankylosing spondylitis patients and healthy donors. Peripheral blood was sampled, and synovial fluid was also collected from ankylosing spondylitis patients. In total, the full study cohort was made up of roughly 110 healthy donors and approximately 24 ankylosing spondylitis patients. Here is what the overall study found, with its caveats: A TCR beta motif made up of several highly homologous amino acid variants appeared to be characteristic of blood from ankylosing spondylitis patients. A CD8+ phenotype was shown by the disease-linked clones, which were found at relatively low frequencies in peripheral blood. Some motif variants were previously reported in synovial fluid and blood of reactive arthritis patients, suggesting common disease-initiation mechanisms. The disease-linked clones were reported to be significantly enriched in matched synovial fluid samples from ankylosing spondylitis patients.

Reading the germline V gene gives CDR1 MDHEN and CDR2 SYDVKM. The CDR3 contains 14 residues, cysteine and phenylalanine counted. Only the CDR3 part of the read is kept: 42 bases, read in frame from the first base. V is cut back by 5 bases and J by 7 bases, with 6 bases in the junction unmatched. Instrument on record: Illumina HiSeq 2500. Quantitative 5'-RACE with molecular barcodes was used to prepare TCR beta libraries. Processing in the source paper ran as follows. To identify disease-linked TCR variants, a new computational method was used, one built on a probabilistic model of VDJ rearrangement. TCRdb reanalyzed the raw reads on its own, using fastp at Q25 for trimming and MiXCR for clone calling, and kept in-frame beta chains. Here each entry gathers all rows of one CDR3 protein and keeps the most common genes and DNA. The V and J calls reflect TCRdb's pipeline rather than the authors' work. Recorded for this sample are 210,000 or so distinct CDR3 sequences; roughly 24% of them occurred a single time. 5% to 8% of the sample is held by the ten biggest clonotypes.

Ten or more counts support this clonotype. What antigen it recognizes has not been identified. No quality values exist for individual bases; no much larger clone is one base distant. The sequence links TRBV28 to TRBJ1-5, with 9 bases in between that match TRBD1. Sequencing used blood, either unsorted or a sorted T cell fraction (not recorded which). The TCR originated in a male donor with ankylosing spondylitis or in good health (not recorded which). The CDR3 reads CASSLGQGYQPQHF. The nucleotide sequence reads as follows: TGTGCCAGCAGTCTGGGACAGGGTTACCAGCCCCAGCATTTT.